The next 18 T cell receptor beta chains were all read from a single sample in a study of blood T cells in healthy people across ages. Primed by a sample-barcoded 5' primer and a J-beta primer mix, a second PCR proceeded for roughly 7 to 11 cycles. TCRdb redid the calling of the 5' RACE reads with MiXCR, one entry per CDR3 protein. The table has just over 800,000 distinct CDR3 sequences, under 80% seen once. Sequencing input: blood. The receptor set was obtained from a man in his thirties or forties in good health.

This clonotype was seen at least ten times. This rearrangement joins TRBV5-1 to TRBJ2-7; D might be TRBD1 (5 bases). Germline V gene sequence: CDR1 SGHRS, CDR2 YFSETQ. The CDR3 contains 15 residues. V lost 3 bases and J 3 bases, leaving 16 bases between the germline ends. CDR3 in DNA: TGCGCCAGCAGCTACAGACCCCAGGGTAACTACGAGCAGTACTTC. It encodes CASSYRPQGNYEQYF.

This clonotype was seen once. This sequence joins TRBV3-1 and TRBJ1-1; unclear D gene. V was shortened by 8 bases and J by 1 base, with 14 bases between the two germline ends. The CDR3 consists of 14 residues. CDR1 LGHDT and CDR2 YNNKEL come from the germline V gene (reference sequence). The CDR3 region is CASSRARSNTEAFF. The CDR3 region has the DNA TGTGCCAGCTCCCGAGCACGGTCGAACACTGAAGCTTTCTTT.

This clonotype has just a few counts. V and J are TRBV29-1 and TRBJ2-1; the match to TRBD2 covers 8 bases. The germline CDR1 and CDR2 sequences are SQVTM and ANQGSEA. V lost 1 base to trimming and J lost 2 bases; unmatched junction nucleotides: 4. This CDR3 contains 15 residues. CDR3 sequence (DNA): TGCAGCGTTGAAGCCGGGGGGGCCCCCTACAATGAGCAGTTCTTC. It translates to CSVEAGGAPYNEQFF.

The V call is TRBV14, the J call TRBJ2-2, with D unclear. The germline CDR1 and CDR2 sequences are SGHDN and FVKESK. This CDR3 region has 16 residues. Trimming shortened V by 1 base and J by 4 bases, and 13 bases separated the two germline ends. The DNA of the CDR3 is TGTGCCAGCAGCCAAGGAACAACCGCCGGCACCGGGGAGCTGTTTTTT. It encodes CASSQGTTAGTGELFF.

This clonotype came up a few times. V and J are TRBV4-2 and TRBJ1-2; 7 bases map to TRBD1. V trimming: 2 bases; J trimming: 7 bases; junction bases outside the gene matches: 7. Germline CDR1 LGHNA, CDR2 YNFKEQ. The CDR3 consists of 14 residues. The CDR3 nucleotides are TGTGCCAGCAGCCAACAGACAGGGTCTACTGGCTACACCTTC. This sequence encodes CASSQQTGSTGYTF.

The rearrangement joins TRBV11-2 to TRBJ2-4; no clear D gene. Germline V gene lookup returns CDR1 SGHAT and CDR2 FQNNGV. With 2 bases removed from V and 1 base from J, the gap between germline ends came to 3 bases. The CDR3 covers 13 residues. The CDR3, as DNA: TGTGCCAGCAGCTTACCGGCCAAAAACATTCAGTACTTC. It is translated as CASSLPAKNIQYF.

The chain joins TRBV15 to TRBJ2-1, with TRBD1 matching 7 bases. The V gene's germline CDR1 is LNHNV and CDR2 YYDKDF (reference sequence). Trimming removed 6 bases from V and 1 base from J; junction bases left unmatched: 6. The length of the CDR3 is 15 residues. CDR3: CATRGRGTSYNEQFF. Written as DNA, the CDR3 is TGTGCCACCAGGGGCAGGGGGACATCCTACAATGAGCAGTTCTTC.

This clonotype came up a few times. CDR3 sequence reads: CASSLELALHTQYF. For the CDR3, the DNA is TGTGCCAGCAGTTTAGAATTGGCCTTGCATACGCAGTATTTT. This chain links TRBV12-3 or TRBV12-4 with TRBJ2-3; D gene unclear. This CDR3 contains 14 residues. Trimming pared 1 base from V and 7 bases from J, leaving 12 bases between.

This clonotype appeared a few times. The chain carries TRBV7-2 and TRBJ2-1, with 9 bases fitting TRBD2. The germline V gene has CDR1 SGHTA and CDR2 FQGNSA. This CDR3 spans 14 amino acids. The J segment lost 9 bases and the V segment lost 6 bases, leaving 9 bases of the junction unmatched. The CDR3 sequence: CASRPGGGASEQFF. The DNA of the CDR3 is TGTGCCAGCAGGCCGGGCGGGGGGGCGTCTGAGCAGTTCTTC.

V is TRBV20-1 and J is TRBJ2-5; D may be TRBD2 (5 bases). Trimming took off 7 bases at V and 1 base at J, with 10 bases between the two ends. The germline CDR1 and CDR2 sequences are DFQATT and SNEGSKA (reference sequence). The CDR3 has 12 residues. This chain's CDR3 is CSGAEVQETQYF. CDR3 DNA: TGCAGTGGAGCGGAGGTCCAAGAGACCCAGTACTTC.

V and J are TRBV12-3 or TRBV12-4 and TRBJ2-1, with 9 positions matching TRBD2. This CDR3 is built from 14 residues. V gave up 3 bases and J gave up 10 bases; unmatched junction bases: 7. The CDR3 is CASSLSGGWFEQFF. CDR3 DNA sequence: TGTGCCAGCAGTTTGAGCGGGGGGTGGTTCGAGCAGTTCTTC.

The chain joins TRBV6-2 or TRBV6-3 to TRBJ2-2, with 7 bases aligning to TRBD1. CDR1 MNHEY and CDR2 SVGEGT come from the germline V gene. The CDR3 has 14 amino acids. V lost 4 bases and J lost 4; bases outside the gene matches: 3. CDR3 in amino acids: CASSSGGVTGELFF. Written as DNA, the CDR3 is TGTGCCAGCAGTTCAGGGGGAGTCACCGGGGAGCTGTTTTTT.

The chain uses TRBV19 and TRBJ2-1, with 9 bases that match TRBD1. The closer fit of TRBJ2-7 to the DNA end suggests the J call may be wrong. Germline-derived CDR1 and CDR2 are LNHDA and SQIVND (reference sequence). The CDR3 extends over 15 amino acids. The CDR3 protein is CASSNQDRGAYEQYF. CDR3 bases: TGTGCCAGTAGCAATCAGGACAGGGGAGCCTACGAGCAGTACTTC.

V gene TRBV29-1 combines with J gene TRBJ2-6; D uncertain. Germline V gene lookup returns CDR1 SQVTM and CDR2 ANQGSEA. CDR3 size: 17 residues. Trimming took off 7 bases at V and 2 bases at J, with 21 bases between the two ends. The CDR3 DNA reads TGCAGCGCTCACTCAGCTGTGGGTATCCCTGGGGCCAACGTCCTGACTTTC. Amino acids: CSAHSAVGIPGANVLTF.

As DNA, the CDR3 is TGTGCCAGCAGCTTATCGCGGGGGGCCCCCCCCTACAATGAGCAGTTCTTC. Amino acids: CASSLSRGAPPYNEQFF. The V call is TRBV7-2, the J call TRBJ2-1, with 8 bases matching TRBD2. The V and J ends lost 2 bases and 2 bases, in that order; junction bases with no gene match: 8. Germline V gives CDR1 SGHTA, CDR2 FQGNSA. This CDR3 contains 17 residues. Together with reference TRBV7-2 and TRBJ2-1, the CDR3 gives the full variable domain: GAGVSQSPSNKVTEKGKDVELRCDPISGHTALYWYRQSLGQGLEFLIYFQGNSAPDKSGLPSDRFSAERTGGSVSTLTIQRTQQEDSAVYLCASSLSRGAPPYNEQFFGPGTRLTVL.

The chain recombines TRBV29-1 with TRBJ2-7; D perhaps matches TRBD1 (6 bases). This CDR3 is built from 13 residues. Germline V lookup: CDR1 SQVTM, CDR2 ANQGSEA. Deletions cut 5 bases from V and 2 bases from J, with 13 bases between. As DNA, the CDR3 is TGCAGCGTTCCTACAGGGATCCCCTACGAGCAGTACTTC. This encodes CSVPTGIPYEQYF.

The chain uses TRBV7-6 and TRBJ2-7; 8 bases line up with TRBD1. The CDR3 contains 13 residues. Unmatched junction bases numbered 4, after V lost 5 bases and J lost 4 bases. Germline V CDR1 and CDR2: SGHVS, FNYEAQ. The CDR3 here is CASSEGQVYEQYF. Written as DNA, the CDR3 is TGTGCCAGCAGCGAGGGACAGGTGTACGAGCAGTACTTC.

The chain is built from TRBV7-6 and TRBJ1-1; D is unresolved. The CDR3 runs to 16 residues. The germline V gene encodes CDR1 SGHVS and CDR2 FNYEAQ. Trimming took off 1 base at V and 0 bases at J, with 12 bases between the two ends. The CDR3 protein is CASSLGGRTMNTEAFF. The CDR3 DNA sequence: TGTGCCAGCAGCTTAGGTGGACGGACTATGAACACTGAAGCTTTCTTT.